This TCR beta chain is drawn from a study of T cell repertoires in cytomegalovirus infection. Overall study context: From public TCR beta signatures came an indication of both CMV infection and matching HLA type. Study-wide results and caveats: Dominating the ex vivo response were TCR beta clonotypes that were CMV-specific and HLA-C-restricted. People with CMV and the relevant HLA were identified by cumulative public TCR beta family frequency.

TCRdb reanalysed the reads using MiXCR and keeps one entry per CDR3 protein. The sample shows about 360,000 distinct CDR3 sequences, approximately 18% of them seen only once. In regard to this clonotype: Its target is not known.

The ends lost 2 bases at V and 2 bases at J; junction bases unmatched: 6. This CDR3 spans 14 amino acids. CDR1 is DFQATT and CDR2 is SNEGSKA in the germline V gene (reference sequence). The sequencing input was PBMCs. The J gene is TRBJ2-7, the V gene TRBV20-1; 7 positions match TRBD1. The clonotype was recovered from a human donor in good health (CMV status not recorded). Some clones in this sample may be carry-over from other donors' samples. CDR3 DNA sequence: TGCAGTGCTAGAAGGGGGACAGCGCCCTACGAGCAGTACTTC. It translates to CSARRGTAPYEQYF.